What follows describes a single TCR beta chain. Germline CDR1 is MGHRA and CDR2 is YSYEKL. V was cut by 0 bases and J by 4 bases, with 9 bases left in between. The CDR3 extends over 14 amino acids. The protocol was immunoSEQ multiplex PCR, while the TCRdb copy is restricted to in-frame clones and leaves out a portion. The sample carries approximately 190,000 clones, 90% to 95% recorded once. This record comes from a study of control samples from healthy donors and cancer patients. This TCR derives from a man aged 25-40 years in good health. Sample: blood. V gene TRBV4-1 combines with J gene TRBJ1-2; D is unclear. This chain's CDR3 is CASSQEQSFYGYTF. The CDR3 nucleotides are TGCGCCAGCAGCCAAGAACAGTCTTTCTATGGCTACACCTTC.